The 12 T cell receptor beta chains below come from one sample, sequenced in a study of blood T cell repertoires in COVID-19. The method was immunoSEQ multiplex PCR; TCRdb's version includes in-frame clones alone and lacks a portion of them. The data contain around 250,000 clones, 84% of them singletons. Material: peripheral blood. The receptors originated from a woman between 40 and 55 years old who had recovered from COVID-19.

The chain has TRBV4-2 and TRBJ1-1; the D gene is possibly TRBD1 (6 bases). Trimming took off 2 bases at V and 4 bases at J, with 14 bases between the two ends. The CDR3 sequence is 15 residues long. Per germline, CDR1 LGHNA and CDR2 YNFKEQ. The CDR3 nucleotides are TGTGCCAGCAGCCAAACAGGGTTCGGCGTCACTGAAGCTTTCTTT. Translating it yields CASSQTGFGVTEAFF.

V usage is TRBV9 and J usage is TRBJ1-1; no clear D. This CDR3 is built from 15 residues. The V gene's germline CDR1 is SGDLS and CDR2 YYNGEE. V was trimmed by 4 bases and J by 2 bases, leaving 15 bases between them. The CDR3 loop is CASSPVEPGNTEAFF. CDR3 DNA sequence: TGTGCCAGCAGCCCAGTAGAGCCGGGAAACACTGAAGCTTTCTTT.

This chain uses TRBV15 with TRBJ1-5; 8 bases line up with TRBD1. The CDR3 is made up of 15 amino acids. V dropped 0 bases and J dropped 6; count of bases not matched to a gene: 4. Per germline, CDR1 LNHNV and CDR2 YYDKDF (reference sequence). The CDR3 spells CATSRDGQGSQPQHF. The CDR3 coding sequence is TGTGCCACCAGCAGAGATGGACAGGGAAGTCAGCCCCAGCATTTT.

CDR3 region: CAMSGGAGAILYEQYF. The CDR3 nucleotides read TGTGCCATGTCCGGTGGGGCGGGGGCCATCCTCTACGAGCAGTACTTC. V usage is TRBV10-3 and J usage is TRBJ2-7, with a possible D match to TRBD2 (7 bases). V was clipped by 9 bases and J by 3 bases, with 24 bases between them. The length of the CDR3 is 16 residues. The germline CDR1 and CDR2 sequences are ENHRY and SYGVKD.

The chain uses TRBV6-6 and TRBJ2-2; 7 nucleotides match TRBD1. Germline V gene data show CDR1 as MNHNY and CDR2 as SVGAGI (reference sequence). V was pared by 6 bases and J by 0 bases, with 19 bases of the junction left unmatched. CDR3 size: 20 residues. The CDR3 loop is CASRRTPQIGTAANTGELFF. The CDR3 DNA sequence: TGTGCCAGCAGGCGAACCCCTCAAATAGGGACAGCCGCGAACACCGGGGAGCTGTTTTTT.

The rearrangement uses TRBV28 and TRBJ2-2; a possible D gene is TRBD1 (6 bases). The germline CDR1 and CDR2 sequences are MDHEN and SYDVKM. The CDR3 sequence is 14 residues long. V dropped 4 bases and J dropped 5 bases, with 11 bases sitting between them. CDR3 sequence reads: CASSSAQGTGELFF. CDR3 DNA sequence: TGTGCCAGCAGTTCGGCGCAGGGGACCGGGGAGCTGTTTTTT.

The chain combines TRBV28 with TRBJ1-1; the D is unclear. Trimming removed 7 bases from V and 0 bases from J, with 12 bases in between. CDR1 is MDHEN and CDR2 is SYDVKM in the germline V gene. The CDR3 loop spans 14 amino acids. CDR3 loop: CASTREGMNTEAFF. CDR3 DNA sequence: TGTGCCAGCACCCGGGAAGGTATGAACACTGAAGCTTTCTTT.

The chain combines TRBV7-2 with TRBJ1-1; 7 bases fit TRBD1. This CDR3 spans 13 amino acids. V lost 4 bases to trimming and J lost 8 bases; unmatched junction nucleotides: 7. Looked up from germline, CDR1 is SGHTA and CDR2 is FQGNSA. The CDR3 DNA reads TGTGCCAGCAGCTCCGGGACAGCCCGAGAAGCTTTCTTT. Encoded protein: CASSSGTAREAFF.

CDR3 sequence: CASSSLRVRSSSNTEAFF. CDR3 DNA sequence: TGTGCCAGCAGTTCCCTCAGGGTTAGATCGTCGTCGAACACTGAAGCTTTCTTT. V usage is TRBV27 and J usage is TRBJ1-1, with D possibly being TRBD1 (5 bases). V shed 4 bases and J shed 1 base, with 22 bases lying between them. This CDR3 contains 18 residues. The germline V gene has CDR1 MNHEY and CDR2 SMNVEV (reference sequence).

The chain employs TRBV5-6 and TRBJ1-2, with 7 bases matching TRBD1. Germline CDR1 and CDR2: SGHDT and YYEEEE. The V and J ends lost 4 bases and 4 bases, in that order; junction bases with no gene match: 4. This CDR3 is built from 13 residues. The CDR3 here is CASSLGQIYGYTF. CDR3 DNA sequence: TGTGCCAGCAGCCTGGGACAGATCTATGGCTACACCTTC.

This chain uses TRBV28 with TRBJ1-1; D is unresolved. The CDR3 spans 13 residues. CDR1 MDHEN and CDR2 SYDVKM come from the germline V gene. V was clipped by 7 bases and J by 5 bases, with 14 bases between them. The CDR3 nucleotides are TGTGCCAGCAAAGCCGCCATCCCTACTGAAGCTTTCTTT. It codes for CASKAAIPTEAFF.

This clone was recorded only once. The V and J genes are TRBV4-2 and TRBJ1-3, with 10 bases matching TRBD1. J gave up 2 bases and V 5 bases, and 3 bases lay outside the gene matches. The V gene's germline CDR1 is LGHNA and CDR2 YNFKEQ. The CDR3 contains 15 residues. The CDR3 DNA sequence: TGTGCCAGCAGCAAGACAGGGGGCGCTGGAAACACCATATATTTT. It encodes CASSKTGGAGNTIYF.